The 7 T cell receptor beta chains reported below all come from one sample, sequenced in a study of vaccination effects on CD4 cells after COVID-19. CD4+ T cell isolation took place after 10 days of culture. Their antigens are not known. Clones were read by immunoSEQ multiplex PCR, and TCRdb kept only the in-frame ones, dropping some. The sample includes approximately 30,000 clones, approximately 60% seen only once; the top ten take less than 10%. The sample here was CD4+ T cells from PBMCs cultured without peptide, taken before COVID-19 vaccination. Receptors were obtained from a human donor who received a COVID-19 vaccine.

This chain connects TRBV29-1 to TRBJ2-6; D may correspond to TRBD1 or TRBD2 (5 bases each). V shed 1 base and J shed 4 bases, with 8 bases lying between them. The length of the CDR3 is 14 residues. The germline V gene has CDR1 SQVTM and CDR2 ANQGSEA. The CDR3: CSVEAGAGANVLTF. The CDR3 DNA follows: TGCAGCGTTGAAGCCGGGGCCGGGGCCAACGTCCTGACTTTC.

This chain joins TRBV10-1 and TRBJ2-7, with 12 positions matching TRBD2. The CDR3 has 19 amino acids. Trimming at V came to 2 bases and at J to 2 bases, leaving 13 bases not matched to a gene. Germline loops: CDR1 WNHNN, CDR2 SYGVQD (reference sequence). The CDR3 nucleotides are TGCGCCAGCAGTGAGCCGTTGGTTCGTCGGACTAGCGGGACCTACGAGCAGTACTTC. This gives the protein CASSEPLVRRTSGTYEQYF.

The rearrangement uses TRBV6-5 and TRBJ1-4; the D gene is possibly TRBD1 (6 bases). V was shortened by 6 bases and J by 7 bases, with 18 bases between the two germline ends. CDR3 size: 15 residues. Germline CDR1 and CDR2: MNHEY and SVGAGI. DNA for the CDR3: TGTGCCAGCAGGGGATCTTCAGGGGTGGGTGAAAAACTGTTTTTT. It translates to CASRGSSGVGEKLFF.

The rearrangement joins TRBV5-6 to TRBJ1-2; D is unclear. The V gene lost 2 bases and the J gene lost 7 bases, with 9 bases spanning the gap. Germline CDR1 reads SGHDT; CDR2 reads YYEEEE. This CDR3 is built from 12 residues. The CDR3 loop is CASSLSAGGYTF. The CDR3 nucleotides read TGTGCCAGCAGCTTATCAGCAGGTGGCTACACCTTC.

The gene calls are TRBV6-1 and TRBJ2-7; 12 bases are a match to TRBD2. CDR1 is MNHNS, CDR2 SASEGT, per germline. The CDR3 has 14 residues. V dropped 5 bases and J dropped 3; count of bases not matched to a gene: 2. The CDR3, as DNA: TGTGCCAGCAGTTCACTAGCGGGAGGCTACGAGCAGTACTTC. It encodes CASSSLAGGYEQYF.

The chain employs TRBV9 and TRBJ1-1, with a weak D call TRBD1 (5 bases). Germline V gene lookup returns CDR1 SGDLS and CDR2 YYNGEE. Trimming removed 4 bases from V and 11 bases from J, with 21 bases in between. The CDR3 spans 14 residues. Here the CDR3 DNA reads TGTGCCAGCAGCTCCGGGTACGCCGGGGCTGGGGCTTTCTTT. Translation gives CASSSGYAGAGAFF.

The rearrangement links TRBV2 to TRBJ1-5; the match to TRBD1 covers 10 bases. CDR3 length equals 15 residues. Germline trimming cut 1 base from V and 7 bases from J; bases unmatched to any gene: 4. Germline V gives CDR1 SNHLY, CDR2 FYNNEI. In nucleotides, the CDR3 is TGTGCCAGCAGTGAAGGACAGGGGGCCTGGCAGCCCCAGCATTTT. The encoded protein is CASSEGQGAWQPQHF.